The entry below gives a single TCR beta chain sequence along with its context. The antigen is undetermined. The junction does not match germline at one end; this may be a read error. The CDR3 sequence is 15 residues long. Germline values: CDR1 ENHRY, CDR2 SYGVKD. This record comes from a study of T cells in Graves' hyperthyroidism and ophthalmopathy. Points from the study as a whole: Most expanded thyroid clonotypes above 0.001 recurred in blood.

Researchers amplified the TCR beta CDR3 regions from RNA transcripts. TCR CDR3 underwent first-round RT-PCR with the HTBI primer set. MiXCR was run by TCRdb on the multiplex PCR reads, yielding one entry per CDR3 protein. The sample holds approximately 560,000 distinct CDR3 sequences; 46% are singletons and the top ten take about 7.8%. Stable Graves' hyperthyroidism denoted no ophthalmopathy progression over 18 months. Participants, patients aged 18 to 65, had newly diagnosed hyperthyroidism with a duration under 2 months. In making diagnoses, clinical symptoms, serum thyroxine and TRAb, thyroid ultrasound and orbital computed tomography were all used.

The chain carries TRBV10-3 and TRBJ1-2; D ambiguous. Sample: peripheral blood or thyroid tissue (not recorded which). The TCR was taken from a young woman with Graves' hyperthyroidism. CDR3 amino acids: CASSEVLKANYGYTF. The CDR3 bases are TGTGCCAGCAGTGAAGTTTTGAAAGCTAACTATGGCTACACCTTC.